Listed below are T cell receptor beta chains from one sample, sequenced in a study of OX40 agonist ivuxolimab in advanced cancers. Clones were sequenced by immunoSEQ multiplex PCR, and TCRdb holds only the in-frame ones, with some missing. The profile shows about 19,000 clones, 70% to 90% of them singletons. The sequenced sample was CD4+ or CD8+ T cells sorted from blood, obtained in a trial of the OX40 agonist ivuxolimab. Every receptor here comes from an adult with an advanced solid tumor such as melanoma, head and neck, liver or kidney cancer. Both conserved end residues are part of each CDR3. The D gene is left open where the match is weak. A clone size is listed for some rows: how often the clone was seen (once, few, many), or a class if it is expanded.

CASRLSLGALETQYF,TGCGCCAGCAGGTTGTCTCTGGGGGCCTTGGAGACCCAGTACTTC,TRBJ2-5,NA,NA,TRBV5-1
CASSSTVSYEQYF,TGTGCCAGCAGTTCGACAGTCTCCTACGAGCAGTACTTC,TRBJ2-7,NA,NA,TRBV6-6
CASSVVGLAGVGSEQFF,TGTGCCAGCAGCGTAGTGGGGCTAGCGGGAGTTGGGAGTGAGCAGTTCTTC,TRBJ2-1,TRBD2,NA,TRBV9
CASSLRGRSNTGELFF,TGTGCCAGCAGCTTACGAGGCAGATCTAACACCGGGGAGCTGTTTTTT,TRBJ2-2,NA,medium-sized,TRBV7-8
CASSVSVVAGANTGELFF,TGTGCCAGCAGCGTATCGGTGGTAGCGGGGGCGAACACCGGGGAGCTGTTTTTT,TRBJ2-2,TRBD2,NA,TRBV7-9
CASSGDTNTEAFF,TGTGCCAGCAGCGGCGACACGAACACTGAAGCTTTCTTT,TRBJ1-1,NA,NA,TRBV13
CASSPSRGNGGNEKLFF,TGTGCCAGCAGCCCCAGCAGGGGGAACGGGGGCAATGAAAAACTGTTTTTT,TRBJ1-4,TRBD1,NA,TRBV7-9
CATSSTSERTDTQYF,TGTGCCACCAGCAGTACTAGCGAGAGAACAGATACGCAGTATTTT,TRBJ2-3,TRBD2,NA,TRBV15
CSVVPASGNTIYF,TGCAGCGTTGTACCAGCCTCTGGAAACACCATATATTTT,TRBJ1-3,NA,NA,TRBV29-1
CASSQVEGGLTGETQYF,TGCGCCAGCAGCCAAGTGGAGGGAGGGCTCACTGGAGAGACCCAGTACTTC,TRBJ2-5,TRBD2,NA,TRBV4-1
CASSVAGGLDGNEQFF,TGTGCCAGCAGCGTAGCTGGGGGACTAGATGGGAATGAGCAGTTCTTC,TRBJ2-1,TRBD2,NA,TRBV9
CSGTDTSGSYNEQFF,TGCAGCGGTACTGATACTAGCGGCTCATACAATGAGCAGTTCTTC,TRBJ2-1,TRBD2,NA,TRBV29-1
CASSQDGQGYSPLHF,TGTGCCAGCAGCCAAGATGGGCAGGGGTATTCACCCCTCCACTTT,TRBJ1-6,NA,NA,TRBV4-2
CASRPGVRGNIQYF,TGTGCCAGCAGACCAGGGGTGCGAGGGAACATTCAGTACTTC,TRBJ2-4,NA,NA,TRBV6-6
CASSQGQFEQYF,TGTGCCAGCAGCCAAGGGCAGTTCGAGCAGTACTTC,TRBJ2-7,NA,NA,TRBV14
CASSEVYGYTF,TGTGCCAGCAGCGAAGTATATGGCTACACCTTC,TRBJ1-2,NA,NA,TRBV7-2
CASSPSTSREQYF,TGTGCCAGTAGTCCCAGTACTAGCCGCGAGCAGTACTTC,TRBJ2-7,NA,NA,TRBV19
CASSPSGWEVQETQYF,TGTGCCAGCAGCCCTTCAGGCTGGGAAGTGCAAGAGACCCAGTACTTC,TRBJ2-5,NA,NA,TRBV14
CASLGQGANEQFF,TGTGCCAGCCTGGGACAGGGGGCGAATGAGCAGTTCTTC,TRBJ2-1,TRBD1,NA,TRBV2
CASSPLLGFEGETQYF,TGTGCCAGCAGCCCCCTCTTGGGTTTTGAAGGAGAGACCCAGTACTTC,TRBJ2-5,NA,NA,TRBV7-9
CASSPSSGSSYNEQFF,TGTGCCAGCAGCCCCTCGAGCGGGAGCTCCTACAATGAGCAGTTCTTC,TRBJ2-1,TRBD2,NA,TRBV27
CASSDGNNQPQHF,TGTGCCAGCAGTGACGGGAACAATCAGCCCCAGCATTTT,TRBJ1-5,NA,once,TRBV25-1
CASRLTSGHSYEQYF,TGTGCCAGCAGGCTGACTAGCGGGCACTCCTACGAGCAGTACTTC,TRBJ2-7,TRBD2,few,TRBV28
CASSLDSGFGTDTQYF,TGTGCCAGCAGCTTAGACTCCGGGTTCGGCACAGATACGCAGTATTTT,TRBJ2-3,NA,NA,TRBV11-2
CATSRDGTGGSEQYF,TGTGCCACCAGCAGAGACGGGACAGGGGGTAGCGAGCAGTACTTC,TRBJ2-7,TRBD1,NA,TRBV15
CAAKEATSSYEQYF,TGTGCCGCCAAGGAGGCCACAAGCTCCTACGAGCAGTACTTC,TRBJ2-7,NA,NA,TRBV6-5
CASIRRGGNQPQHF,TGTGCCAGCATTCGAAGGGGTGGCAATCAGCCCCAGCATTTT,TRBJ1-5,NA,NA,TRBV28
CASSLGSSGNNEQFF,TGTGCCAGCAGTTTAGGGTCTAGCGGAAACAATGAGCAGTTCTTC,TRBJ2-1,TRBD2,NA,TRBV27
CASSLTVRSPEQFF,TGTGCCAGCAGCTTAACGGTCAGGTCTCCTGAGCAGTTCTTC,TRBJ2-1,NA,NA,TRBV7-3
CAWSLAGPYEQYF,TGTGCCTGGAGTCTAGCGGGCCCGTACGAGCAGTACTTC,TRBJ2-7,TRBD2,NA,TRBV30
CASSPRTSGVNNEQFF,TGTGCCAGCAGCCCTCGGACTAGCGGGGTAAACAATGAGCAGTTCTTC,TRBJ2-1,TRBD2,NA,TRBV7-9
CASSVGTSGGTYEQYF,TGTGCCAGCAGTGTGGGGACTAGCGGGGGGACGTACGAGCAGTACTTC,TRBJ2-7,TRBD2,NA,TRBV6-1
CASTSLSGRAGETQYF,TGTGCCAGCACCTCACTTAGCGGGAGGGCCGGAGAGACCCAGTACTTC,TRBJ2-5,TRBD2,few,TRBV7-9
CAWSEGGTNEKLFF,TGTGCCTGGAGTGAGGGGGGCACTAATGAAAAACTGTTTTTT,TRBJ1-4,NA,NA,TRBV30
CASSPAPSSLFNEQFF,TGTGCCAGCAGCCCAGCCCCCAGCTCCCTTTTTAATGAGCAGTTCTTC,TRBJ2-1,NA,NA,TRBV7-3
CASSQDQGRSTDTQYF,TGTGCCAGCAGCCAGGACCAGGGGAGGAGCACAGATACGCAGTATTTT,TRBJ2-3,NA,NA,TRBV27
CASRATTNEKLFF,TGTGCCAGCAGGGCCACAACTAATGAAAAACTGTTTTTT,TRBJ1-4,NA,NA,TRBV25-1
CASSFLPRDPDGYTF,TGTGCCAGCAGCTTCCTCCCCCGGGACCCCGATGGCTACACCTTC,TRBJ1-2,NA,NA,TRBV7-8
CASSQDWLNPVSGLAHYGYTF,TGCGCCAGCAGCCAAGATTGGTTGAACCCAGTTTCGGGGTTGGCCCACTATGGCTACACCTTC,TRBJ1-2,NA,NA,TRBV4-1
CASAYGTGDEQYF,TGTGCCAGCGCCTATGGGACAGGGGATGAGCAGTACTTC,TRBJ2-7,TRBD1,NA,TRBV19
CASSLAMGNTEAFF,TGCGCCAGCAGCTTGGCGATGGGGAACACTGAAGCTTTCTTT,TRBJ1-1,NA,NA,TRBV5-1
CASSDGTSGSNEQFF,TGTGCCAGTAGCGACGGGACTAGCGGGAGTAATGAGCAGTTCTTC,TRBJ2-1,TRBD2,once,TRBV19
CASSATRAETQYF,TGTGCCAGCAGCGCTACTAGAGCGGAGACCCAGTACTTC,TRBJ2-5,NA,NA,TRBV7-3
CASSSRLEGPFNYGYTF,TGTGCCAGCAGCTCCCGTCTCGAGGGCCCTTTTAACTATGGCTACACCTTC,TRBJ1-2,NA,NA,TRBV27
CAEVKGQAKETQYF,TGCGCCGAAGTGAAGGGGCAAGCAAAAGAGACCCAGTACTTC,TRBJ2-5,NA,NA,TRBV10-1
CASSVATSGRLEQFF,TGTGCCAGCAGCGTAGCGACTAGCGGGCGTCTGGAGCAGTTCTTC,TRBJ2-1,TRBD2,NA,TRBV9
CASSLVGQGPTGELFF,TGTGCCAGCAGCTTGGTGGGACAGGGCCCCACCGGGGAGCTGTTTTTT,TRBJ2-2,TRBD1,NA,TRBV11-3
CASVGTYNEQFF,TGTGCCAGCGTCGGGACATACAATGAGCAGTTCTTC,TRBJ2-1,NA,NA,TRBV19
CASRSLGQSAYEQYF,TGTGCCAGCAGAAGTTTGGGACAGTCAGCCTACGAGCAGTACTTC,TRBJ2-7,TRBD1,NA,TRBV28